This T cell receptor (beta chain) was found in a study of blood T cell repertoires in COVID-19. Background on the study: Specimens from acute and convalescent COVID-19 originated in the United States, Italy and Spain.

TCRdb's copy holds only in-frame clones and misses some; the assay was immunoSEQ multiplex PCR. The repertoire holds approximately 170,000 clones, with 82% as singletons. From germline, CDR1 is SGHRS and CDR2 YFSETQ. The V gene lost 0 bases and the J gene lost 1 base, with 9 bases spanning the gap. This CDR3 is built from 15 residues. The V and J genes are TRBV5-1 and TRBJ2-3; no definite D call. The sequenced material came from peripheral blood. The sequence came from a woman of 80 years or more with active or convalescent COVID-19. The CDR3 here is CASSLDPRGTDTQYF. The DNA for the CDR3 is TGCGCCAGCAGCTTGGATCCCCGGGGCACAGATACGCAGTATTTT.